The clone carrying this TCR beta chain was detected many times. Unique molecular identifiers were added to individual cDNA molecules. TCRdb analysed the 5' RACE reads with MiXCR anew, one entry per CDR3 protein. The profile covers roughly 76,000 distinct CDR3 sequences, with approximately 12% appearing a single time and 3.9% taken by the ten largest. This record belongs to a study of early T cells in non-severe SARS-CoV-2 infection. This CDR3 has 15 amino acids. The germline CDR1 and CDR2 sequences are KGHDR and SFDVKD. J gave up 7 bases and V 4 bases, and 12 bases lay outside the gene matches. This chain joins TRBV24-1 and TRBJ2-7, with 7 bases lining up with TRBD1. The sequence was collected from an adult who was a healthcare worker with PCR-confirmed SARS-CoV-2 infection or an uninfected control (not recorded which). What was sequenced was whole blood. The CDR3: CATSDPRTGKGEQYF. In DNA form, the CDR3 reads TGTGCCACCAGTGACCCACGGACAGGAAAAGGGGAGCAGTACTTC.